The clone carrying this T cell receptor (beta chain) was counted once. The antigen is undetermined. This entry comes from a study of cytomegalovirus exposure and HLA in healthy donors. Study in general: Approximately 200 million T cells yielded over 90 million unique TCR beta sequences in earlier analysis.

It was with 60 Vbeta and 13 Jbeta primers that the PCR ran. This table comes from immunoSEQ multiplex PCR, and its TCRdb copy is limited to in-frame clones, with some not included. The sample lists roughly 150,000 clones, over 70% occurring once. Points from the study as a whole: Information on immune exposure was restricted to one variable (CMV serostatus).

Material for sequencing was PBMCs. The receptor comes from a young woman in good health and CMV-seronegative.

In DNA form, the CDR3 reads TGTGCCAGTCAACCTAGCGGGGGGGCATACAATGAGCAGTTCTTC. Translation: CASQPSGGAYNEQFF. This rearrangement joins TRBV2 to TRBJ2-1; 12 bases line up with TRBD2. The germline V gene encodes CDR1 SNHLY and CDR2 FYNNEI. The CDR3 has 15 residues. V shed 9 bases and J 4 bases; nucleotides not matched to a gene: 7.